The clone carrying this T cell receptor beta chain was recorded a few times. Antigen: not known. The sample belongs to a study of blood T cells in healthy people across ages. Regarding the study as a whole: The study found TCR beta diversity correlated strongly with naive T cell percentage. Roughly linear age-related decline in beta diversity appeared, significant by age about 40.

The V end lost 0 bases, the J end lost 4 bases, and 16 bases lay between the germline ends. CDR1 is DFQATT and CDR2 is SNEGSKA in the germline V gene (reference sequence). CDR3 length equals 16 residues. It was with a sample-barcoded 5' primer and a J-beta primer mix that a second PCR of roughly 6 to 12 cycles was run. Unique molecular identifiers of 12 random nucleotides labeled each cDNA. Every sample gave at least 2.5 million paired-end reads containing CDR3. TCRdb re-analysed the 5' RACE reads in MiXCR, keeping a single row per CDR3 protein. The sample yields approximately 2,000,000 distinct CDR3 sequences, approximately 39% seen once.

Sequenced material: blood. This clonotype originated in a human donor in good health. This rearrangement joins TRBV20-1 to TRBJ2-1; D perhaps matches TRBD1 (5 bases). The CDR3: CSARDRRRGSYNEQFF. CDR3 in DNA: TGCAGTGCTAGAGATCGGCGAAGGGGATCATACAATGAGCAGTTCTTC.